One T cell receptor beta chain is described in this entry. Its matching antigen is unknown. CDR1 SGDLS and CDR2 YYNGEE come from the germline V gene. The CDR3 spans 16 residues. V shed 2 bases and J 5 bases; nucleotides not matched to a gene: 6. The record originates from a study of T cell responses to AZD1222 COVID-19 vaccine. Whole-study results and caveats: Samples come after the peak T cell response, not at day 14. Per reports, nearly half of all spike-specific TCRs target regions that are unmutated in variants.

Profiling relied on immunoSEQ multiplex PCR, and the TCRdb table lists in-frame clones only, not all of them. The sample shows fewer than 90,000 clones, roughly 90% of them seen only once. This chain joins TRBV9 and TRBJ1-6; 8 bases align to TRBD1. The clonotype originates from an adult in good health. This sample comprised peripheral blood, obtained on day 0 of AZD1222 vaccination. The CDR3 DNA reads TGTGCCAGCAGCGTTCAGGGACAGGCCGATAATTCACCCCTCCACTTT. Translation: CASSVQGQADNSPLHF.